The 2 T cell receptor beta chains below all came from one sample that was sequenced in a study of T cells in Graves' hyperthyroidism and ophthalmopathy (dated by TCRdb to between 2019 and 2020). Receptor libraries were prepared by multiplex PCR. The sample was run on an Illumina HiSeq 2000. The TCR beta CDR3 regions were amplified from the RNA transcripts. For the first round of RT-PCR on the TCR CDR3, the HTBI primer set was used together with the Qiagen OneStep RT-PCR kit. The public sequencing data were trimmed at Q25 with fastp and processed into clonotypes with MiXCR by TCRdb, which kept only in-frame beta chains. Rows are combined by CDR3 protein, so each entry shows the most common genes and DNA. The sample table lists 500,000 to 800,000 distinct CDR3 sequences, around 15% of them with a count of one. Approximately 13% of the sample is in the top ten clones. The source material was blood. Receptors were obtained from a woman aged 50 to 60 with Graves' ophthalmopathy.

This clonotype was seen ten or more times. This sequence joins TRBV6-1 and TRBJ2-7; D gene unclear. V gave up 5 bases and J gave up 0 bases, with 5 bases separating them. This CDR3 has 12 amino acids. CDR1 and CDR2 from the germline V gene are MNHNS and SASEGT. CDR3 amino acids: CASSKDSYEQYF. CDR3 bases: TGTGCCAGCAGTAAAGACTCCTACGAGCAGTACTTC.

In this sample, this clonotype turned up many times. CDR3: CASSPIAGATDTQYF. CDR3 bases: TGTGCCAGCAGCCCTATTGCGGGAGCGACAGATACGCAGTATTTT. The rearrangement uses TRBV7-3 and TRBJ2-3; 7 bases agree with TRBD2. Trimming took 5 bases from V and 3 from J; bases not matched to a gene: 8. The CDR3 consists of 15 residues. Germline lookup yields CDR1 SGHTA and CDR2 FQGTGA. Drawing the rest from reference TRBV7-3 and TRBJ2-3, the complete variable domain is GAGVSQTPSNKVTEKGKYVELRCDPISGHTALYWYRQSLGQGPEFLIYFQGTGAADDSGLPNDRFFAVRPEGSVSTLKIQRTERGDSAVYLCASSPIAGATDTQYFGPGTRLTVL.